What follows are 20 T cell receptor beta chains derived from one specimen sequenced in a study of shared clonotypes between healthy human individuals. Clones were read by immunoSEQ multiplex PCR, and TCRdb kept only the in-frame ones, dropping some. The sample has more than 2 million clones; about 95% are singletons. The naive CD8 population came from CD45RO-negative cells selected for CCR7, without terminally differentiated effector memory CD45RA+ cells. Sequencing was carried out using naive CD8+ T cells sorted from blood. These receptors were obtained from a man younger than 30 in good health.

The chain joins TRBV5-6 to TRBJ2-7, with D maybe TRBD2 (7 bases). The CDR3 contains 14 residues. V was clipped by 4 bases and J by 3 bases, with 14 bases between them. The germline CDR1 and CDR2 sequences are SGHDT and YYEEEE. CDR3 sequence: CASSRGASFYEQYF. The CDR3 DNA is TGTGCCAGCAGCCGGGGGGCTTCTTTCTACGAGCAGTACTTC.

This clone turned up a few times. The J gene is TRBJ2-7, the V gene TRBV5-3; 7 nucleotides match TRBD1. TRBV5-3 is noted as an ORF with a role that remains uncertain. The CDR3 totals 14 residues. V gave up 4 bases and J gave up 3 bases; unmatched junction bases: 7. The CDR3 DNA reads as TGTGCCAGAAGCAGGGGAAGACAGGGCTACGAGCAGTACTTC. It specifies CARSRGRQGYEQYF.

This clone was seen only once. This rearrangement joins TRBV9 to TRBJ1-1; 8 nucleotides agree with TRBD1. Germline CDR1 reads SGDLS; CDR2 reads YYNGEE. This CDR3 comprises 14 residues. The J segment lost 5 bases and the V segment lost 2 bases, leaving 5 bases of the junction unmatched. The DNA of the CDR3 is TGTGCCAGCAGCGTCCAGGGGGCAGGGACTGAAGCTTTCTTT. This encodes CASSVQGAGTEAFF.

The chain uses TRBV7-2 and TRBJ2-1, with D unresolved. CDR3 length: 17 amino acids. The V and J ends lost 5 bases and 0 bases respectively, with 17 bases between them. Germline V gives CDR1 SGHTA, CDR2 FQGNSA. CDR3 sequence (DNA): TGTGCCAGCAGCCTACTGACGGATAGGAGCTCCTACAATGAGCAGTTCTTC. It codes for CASSLLTDRSSYNEQFF.

The chain employs TRBV19 and TRBJ2-2; 7 bases fit TRBD1. Unmatched junction bases numbered 11, after V lost 5 bases and J lost 5 bases. CDR1 is LNHDA and CDR2 is SQIVND in the germline V gene (reference sequence). The CDR3 contains 16 residues. CDR3 in DNA: TGTGCCAGTAGTTTTCGGACAGGTGCGATGACCGGGGAGCTGTTTTTT. Translated, it gives CASSFRTGAMTGELFF. Based on the CDR3 plus reference TRBV19 and TRBJ2-2, the full variable domain is DGGITQSPKYLFRKEGQNVTLSCEQNLNHDAMYWYRQDPGQGLRLIYYSQIVNDFQKGDIAEGYSVSREKKESFPLTVTSAQKNPTAFYLCASSFRTGAMTGELFFGEGSRLTVL.

The chain has TRBV19 and TRBJ2-7; TRBD1 agrees at 11 bases. J was trimmed by 2 bases and V by 8 bases; bases with no gene match: 5. The CDR3 extends over 14 amino acids. Per germline, CDR1 LNHDA and CDR2 SQIVND (reference sequence). The CDR3 DNA is TGTGCCAGTGCGGACAGGGGGCTTACCTACGAGCAGTACTTC. This translates into CASADRGLTYEQYF.

J is TRBJ2-7 and V is TRBV6-1; D is unresolved. Trimming took 5 bases from V and 3 from J, leaving 17 bases between them. The CDR3 is 15 residues long. The germline gives CDR1 MNHNS, CDR2 SASEGT. The CDR3 DNA sequence: TGTGCCAGCAGTCTTAGACACGGAATTTTCTACGAGCAGTACTTC. This codes for CASSLRHGIFYEQYF.

V and J are TRBV10-2 and TRBJ1-1; D is possibly TRBD1 (6 bases). The CDR3 is made up of 13 amino acids. V lost 10 bases, J lost 3 bases, and 15 bases lay in between. The germline CDR1 and CDR2 sequences are WSHSY and SAAADI. CDR3 protein: CAIAQTGYTEAFF. CDR3 bases: TGCGCCATCGCACAGACAGGTTACACTGAAGCTTTCTTT.

A remark on this clone: This specimen includes other DNA sequences encoding the same CDR3. This chain connects TRBV9 to TRBJ1-4; 7 nucleotides line up with TRBD1. The CDR3 totals 13 residues. Trimming at V came to 5 bases and at J to 6 bases, leaving 4 bases not matched to a gene. In germline, CDR1 is SGDLS, CDR2 YYNGEE. The CDR3, as DNA: TGTGCCAGCAGGGGGCAGGGGGATGAAAAACTGTTTTTT. Residues: CASRGQGDEKLFF.

The chain uses TRBV4-1 and TRBJ2-7; D is unresolved. The ends were cut back, 2 bases at V and 0 bases at J, with 11 bases in the middle. This CDR3 region has 15 residues. From germline, CDR1 is MGHRA and CDR2 YSYEKL. The DNA for the CDR3 is TGCGCCAGCAGCCAAAGGACCCAAAGCTCCTACGAGCAGTACTTC. Translating it yields CASSQRTQSSYEQYF.

This clone has more than one count but fewer than ten. The same CDR3 is also encoded by other DNA sequences in this sample. This sequence joins TRBV5-1 and TRBJ2-7; D gene uncertain. The CDR3 consists of 13 residues. The ends were cut back, 2 bases at V and 2 bases at J, with 8 bases in the middle. Per germline, CDR1 SGHRS and CDR2 YFSETQ. The CDR3 DNA sequence: TGCGCCAGCAGCTTCGGCACCACCTACGAGCAGTACTTC. The encoded protein is CASSFGTTYEQYF.

The chain has TRBV27 and TRBJ1-1, with D perhaps TRBD1 (5 bases). Trimming removed 5 bases from V and 0 bases from J, with 10 bases in between. The CDR3 is made up of 14 amino acids. CDR1 and CDR2 from the germline V gene are MNHEY and SMNVEV (reference sequence). CDR3 nucleotides: TGTGCCAGCAGTGGCAACAGGATGAACACTGAAGCTTTCTTT. This gives the protein CASSGNRMNTEAFF.

V gene TRBV7-2 combines with J gene TRBJ1-1; D call uncertain. CDR3 length: 13 amino acids. CDR1 is SGHTA and CDR2 is FQGNSA in the germline V gene. V gave up 5 bases and J gave up 5 bases, with 12 bases separating them. The CDR3 protein is CASSPNKATEAFF. The CDR3 DNA is TGTGCCAGCAGCCCGAACAAGGCAACTGAAGCTTTCTTT.

The CDR3 sequence: CASSPSRVAADTQYF. CDR3 DNA sequence: TGTGCCAGCAGCCCTAGCCGGGTAGCGGCAGATACGCAGTATTTT. The gene calls are TRBV7-9 and TRBJ2-3; D perhaps matches TRBD2 (6 bases). This CDR3 has 15 amino acids. V dropped 5 bases and J dropped 4 bases, with 16 bases sitting between them. CDR1 is SEHNR, CDR2 FQNEAQ, per germline (reference sequence). The full variable domain, in which reference TRBV7-9 and TRBJ2-3 provide the parts outside the CDR3, is DTGVSQNPRHKITKRGQNVTFRCDPISEHNRLYWYRQTLGQGPEFLTYFQNEAQLEKSRLLSDRFSAERPKGSFSTLEIQRTEQGDSAMYLCASSPSRVAADTQYFGPGTRLTVL.

V and J are TRBV7-2 and TRBJ2-5, with 11 nucleotides matching TRBD1. This CDR3 comprises 17 residues. After removal of 1 base from V and 4 bases from J, the junction contained 8 bases not matched to a gene. Germline V gives CDR1 SGHTA, CDR2 FQGNSA. The CDR3 is CASSLVGQGAEGETQYF. For the CDR3, the DNA is TGTGCCAGCAGCTTAGTCGGACAGGGGGCCGAGGGAGAGACCCAGTACTTC.

This sequence joins TRBV9 and TRBJ2-5; D is perhaps TRBD1 or TRBD2 (6 bases each). The CDR3 is 14 amino acids. Germline CDR1 is SGDLS and CDR2 is YYNGEE. The germline V and J ends were trimmed by 5 bases and 3 bases, with 14 bases remaining between them. The CDR3 loop reads CASRGGGGEETQYF. CDR3 DNA: TGTGCCAGCAGAGGGGGTGGCGGGGAAGAGACCCAGTACTTC.

V usage is TRBV6-4 and J usage is TRBJ1-3; maybe TRBD1 (6 bases). V lost 4 bases, J lost 0 bases, and 22 bases lay in between. This CDR3 contains 19 residues. Per germline, CDR1 MRHNA and CDR2 SNTAGT. Written as DNA, the CDR3 is TGTGCCAGCAGTGGCCACAGGGAAGACTCTCTTTACTCTGGAAACACCATATATTTT. This sequence encodes CASSGHREDSLYSGNTIYF.

The V and J genes are TRBV11-2 and TRBJ2-7, with 8 bases that match TRBD1. Germline V gene lookup returns CDR1 SGHAT and CDR2 FQNNGV. The J segment lost 6 bases and the V segment lost 0 bases, leaving 10 bases of the junction unmatched. This CDR3 is 16 amino acids long. The DNA of the CDR3 is TGTGCCAGCAGCTTAGACCCAGGACAGGGCGACTCCGAGCAGTACTTC. Its translation: CASSLDPGQGDSEQYF.

The chain is built from TRBV21-1 and TRBJ1-5; TRBD1, as called in the table, went unchecked against the DNA. TRBV21-1 is assigned pseudogene status. This CDR3 has 16 amino acids. DNA for the CDR3: TGTGCCAGCAGCAACCAAGCCCGGGACAGCTATCAGCCCCAGCATTTT. It translates to CASSNQARDSYQPQHF.

The V gene is TRBV27, the J gene TRBJ2-7; TRBD1 matches at 7 bases. Trimming removed 0 bases from V and 1 base from J; junction bases left unmatched: 3. The CDR3 has 15 residues. Germline-derived CDR1 and CDR2 are MNHEY and SMNVEV (reference sequence). Here the CDR3 reads CASSLSGDRSYEQYF. The CDR3, as DNA: TGTGCCAGCAGTTTATCCGGGGACAGATCCTACGAGCAGTACTTC.